The 16 T cell receptor beta chains given below trace back to one sample, sequenced in a study of brain metastases from non-small cell lung cancer. Only in-frame clones appear in the TCRdb table, and some are missing; sequencing was by immunoSEQ multiplex PCR. The sample carries 2,000 to 2,500 clones, about 89% recorded once. Sequences were obtained from primary lung tumor tissue. The receptors come from a donor aged 40 or older with non-small cell lung cancer.

This sequence joins TRBV5-6 and TRBJ1-4; 10 bases are shared with TRBD1. V gave up 7 bases and J gave up 8 bases; unmatched junction bases: 11. The CDR3 is made up of 15 amino acids. Germline V gives CDR1 SGHDT, CDR2 YYEEEE. The CDR3 protein is CASGGRGTGVEKLFF. CDR3 coding DNA: TGTGCCAGCGGCGGTCGAGGGACAGGGGTCGAAAAACTGTTTTTT.

The chain carries TRBV7-2 and TRBJ2-1, with D possibly called TRBD1 or TRBD2 (6 bases each). The V end lost 5 bases, the J end lost 7 bases, and 18 bases lay between the germline ends. The CDR3 has 15 residues. Germline CDR1 SGHTA, CDR2 FQGNSA. The CDR3 sequence: CASSQLFGGRNEQFF. DNA for the CDR3: TGTGCCAGCAGCCAGTTGTTCGGGGGCCGGAATGAGCAGTTCTTC.

The gene calls are TRBV10-3 and TRBJ1-1; D remains unclear. The length of the CDR3 is 13 residues. Germline V gene data show CDR1 as ENHRY and CDR2 as SYGVKD. Trimming removed 2 bases at V and 1 base at J, with 5 bases between. The CDR3 DNA sequence: TGTGCCATCAGTGAGGTCTGGAACACTGAAGCTTTCTTT. Amino acids: CAISEVWNTEAFF.

V is TRBV5-1 and J is TRBJ1-5; possible D gene TRBD1, 6 bases. This CDR3 contains 15 residues. V lost 4 bases and J lost 5, with 16 bases in between. The V gene's germline CDR1 is SGHRS and CDR2 YFSETQ. In DNA, the CDR3 is TGCGCCAGCAGCCCCGATGACAGGAACGATCAGCCCCAGCATTTT. Protein: CASSPDDRNDQPQHF.

This clone came up once. V is TRBV27 and J is TRBJ1-3; the D gene is possibly TRBD1 (6 bases). CDR3 length equals 13 residues. In germline, CDR1 is MNHEY, CDR2 SMNVEV (reference sequence). Trimming took off 8 bases at V and 6 bases at J, with 14 bases between the two ends. The DNA for the CDR3 is TGTGCCAGCGCCGACAGGAATACAAACACCATATATTTT. Amino acids: CASADRNTNTIYF.

A single count supports this clone. CDR3 residues: CASSPITMRNSGNTIYF. DNA of the CDR3: TGTGCCAGCTCACCAATAACTATGAGAAACTCTGGAAACACCATATATTTT. The rearrangement uses TRBV18 and TRBJ1-3; D ambiguous. V was pared by 2 bases and J by 0 bases, with 14 bases between. The CDR3 covers 17 residues. Germline CDR1 is KGHSH and CDR2 is LQKENI.

V usage is TRBV5-1 and J usage is TRBJ2-1; TRBD1 or TRBD2 may be the D gene (5 bases each). V dropped 1 base and J dropped 7 bases, with 15 bases sitting between them. CDR1 and CDR2 (germline): SGHRS, YFSETQ. The CDR3 consists of 15 residues. CDR3 sequence reads: CASSLFSGAGNEQFF. CDR3 coding DNA: TGCGCCAGCAGCTTGTTTTCCGGGGCTGGGAATGAGCAGTTCTTC.

Only one count was recorded for this clone. The V gene is TRBV16, the J gene TRBJ1-5; no reliable D call. The length of the CDR3 is 17 residues. The germline V gene has CDR1 KGHSY and CDR2 FQNENV. The ends were cut back, 1 base at V and 6 bases at J, with 19 bases in the middle. This chain's CDR3 is CASSQWSGKGAGQPQHF. CDR3 in DNA: TGTGCCAGCAGCCAATGGAGTGGGAAGGGAGCAGGTCAGCCCCAGCATTTT.

The V and J genes are TRBV4-1 and TRBJ1-5; no clear D gene. Germline lookup yields CDR1 MGHRA and CDR2 YSYEKL. The CDR3 consists of 15 residues. V was clipped by 4 bases and J by 7 bases, with 17 bases between them. CDR3 DNA sequence: TGCGCCAGCAGCCGGAAGGGCACTCTAGAGCAGCCCCAGCATTTT. It translates to CASSRKGTLEQPQHF.

V and J are TRBV5-6 and TRBJ2-6; D not resolved. Germline-derived CDR1 and CDR2 are SGHDT and YYEEEE. The CDR3 is made up of 15 amino acids. The V end lost 1 base, the J end lost 0 bases, and 5 bases lay between the germline ends. CDR3 protein: CASSLTISGANVLTF. The CDR3 DNA follows: TGTGCCAGCAGCTTGACAATCTCTGGGGCCAACGTCCTGACTTTC.

The V and J genes are TRBV19 and TRBJ2-4, with 9 bases fitting TRBD1. The CDR3 extends over 13 amino acids. Germline trimming cut 7 bases from V and 6 bases from J; bases unmatched to any gene: 4. Germline V lookup: CDR1 LNHDA, CDR2 SQIVND (reference sequence). In DNA, the CDR3 is TGTGCCAGTACCGTGACAGGGGGAAACATTCAGTACTTC. Translating gives CASTVTGGNIQYF.

This clone showed up just a few times. The genes are TRBV6-5 and TRBJ2-3; no reliable D call. V lost 6 bases and J lost 0, with 7 bases in between. The germline V gene has CDR1 MNHEY and CDR2 SVGAGI. The CDR3 is 13 residues long. The CDR3 bases are TGTGCCAGCAGGGACCAGAGCACAGATACGCAGTATTTT. Its protein product is CASRDQSTDTQYF.

The genes are TRBV7-9 and TRBJ2-3, with a tentative D call TRBD2 (5 bases). The germline V gene encodes CDR1 SEHNR and CDR2 FQNEAQ (reference sequence). There are 14 residues in the CDR3. V was shortened by 3 bases and J by 11 bases, with 18 bases between the two germline ends. CDR3 amino acids: CASSLAGVPIEQYF. CDR3 in DNA: TGTGCCAGCAGCTTGGCCGGGGTCCCGATCGAGCAGTATTTT.

The chain employs TRBV19 and TRBJ2-1; D could derive from TRBD1 or TRBD2 (5 bases each). The CDR3 sequence is 13 residues long. Trimming pared 11 bases from V and 4 bases from J, leaving 15 bases between. CDR1 LNHDA and CDR2 SQIVND come from the germline V gene (reference sequence). CDR3 bases: TGTGCCTTCCGGGACGGAGCATACAATGAGCAGTTCTTC. It codes for CAFRDGAYNEQFF.

The chain links TRBV4-1 to TRBJ2-4; D is possibly TRBD1 or TRBD2 (5 bases each). CDR1 and CDR2 (germline): MGHRA, YSYEKL. V shed 0 bases and J shed 4 bases, with 19 bases lying between them. The CDR3 covers 18 residues. In DNA, the CDR3 is TGCGCCAGCAGCCAAGATCGGGTCTGGGGGTCCCCTAAAAACATTCAGTACTTC. This translates into CASSQDRVWGSPKNIQYF.

The genes are TRBV14 and TRBJ2-6, with 10 bases fitting TRBD2. The CDR3 extends over 17 amino acids. Germline loops: CDR1 SGHDN, CDR2 FVKESK. V was clipped by 6 bases and J by 2 bases; unmatched bases: 7. The CDR3, as DNA: TGTGCCAGCAGAGGTAGCGGGGGGAAAGCTGGGGCCAACGTCCTGACTTTC. This sequence encodes CASRGSGGKAGANVLTF.